This is a list of T cell receptor beta chains from one sample in a study of identical twins. TCRdb re-analysed the 5' RACE reads in MiXCR, keeping a single row per CDR3 protein. Among 500,000 or so distinct CDR3 sequences listed, 13% to 15% were seen once. These data also featured in a second study, about yellow fever vaccine responses in identical twins.

Sequenced sample: CD4+ T cells sorted from blood. The origin of the receptors is a woman aged 18 to 35 in good health. The CDR3 runs from the conserved cysteine through the conserved F or W. D genes are given only for firm matches. Only part of the rows carry a size: once, few, many, or a class if the clone is expanded.

V	size	D	J	DNA	CDR3
TRBV2	-	TRBD1	TRBJ2-3	TGTGCCAGCAGCGAACAGGGGTGGGATACGCAGTATTTT	CASSEQGWDTQYF
TRBV29-1	few	-	TRBJ2-2	TGCAGCGTTGACAGAGGGTCCGGGCCGTCGAACACCGGGGAGCTGTTTTTT	CSVDRGSGPSNTGELFF
TRBV3-1	-	-	TRBJ2-2	TGTGCCAGCAGCCAAGATGGCGGTAGCGGAGCATCGAACACCGGGGAGCTGTTTTTT	CASSQDGGSGASNTGELFF
TRBV24-1	-	-	TRBJ2-5	TGTGCCACCAGTGATTTGACCGGGGGTACGGCCCAAGAGACCCAGTACTTC	CATSDLTGGTAQETQYF
TRBV28	-	TRBD2	TRBJ2-5	TGTGCCAGCAGTTTTTATACAAGGACTAGCGGTGAGGAAGAGACCCAGTACTTC	CASSFYTRTSGEEETQYF
TRBV20-1	few	-	TRBJ1-2	TGCAGTGCCCAAACCACGGGACATGACTATGGCTACACCTTC	CSAQTTGHDYGYTF
TRBV5-1	few	-	TRBJ1-4	TGCGCCAGCAGCATCGGGAAGAGTAATGAAAAACTGTTTTTT	CASSIGKSNEKLFF
TRBV4-1	-	TRBD1	TRBJ2-5	TGCGCCAGCAGCCAAGTAAGCATAGACCGGGACAGGGTACTCGGCGAGACCCAGTACTTC	CASSQVSIDRDRVLGETQYF
TRBV15	-	TRBD2	TRBJ2-4	TGTGCCACCAGCAGAGATCAGGAGGTTCAGGGACTAGCGGGAACAGCCAAAAACATTCAGTACTTC	CATSRDQEVQGLAGTAKNIQYF
TRBV29-1	few	-	TRBJ2-1	TGCAGCGTAGGCGGGTACGGGGATGAGCAGTTCTTC	CSVGGYGDEQFF
TRBV5-1	few	TRBD2	TRBJ2-3	TGCGCCAGCAGCTCCCTAGCGGATAGCACAGATACGCAGTATTTT	CASSSLADSTDTQYF
TRBV7-2	few	TRBD1	TRBJ1-1	TGTGCCAGCAGCTTCGACAGGGGGTTAGCTGAAGCTTTCTTT	CASSFDRGLAEAFF
TRBV4-3	many	TRBD2	TRBJ2-2	TGCGCCAGCAGCCAAGATCTAGGCGGGAGGGGTGCCGGGGAGCTGTTTTTT	CASSQDLGGRGAGELFF
TRBV3-1	-	TRBD2	TRBJ2-1	TGTGCCAGCAGCCAAGGGGCTAGCGGGGGTAGGGTGGGCAATGAGCAGTTCTTC	CASSQGASGGRVGNEQFF
TRBV5-1	-	TRBD2	TRBJ2-7	TGCGCCAGCACCCAGGCGGGAGTTTCCTACGAGCAGTACTTC	CASTQAGVSYEQYF
TRBV20-1	few	TRBD2	TRBJ2-7	TGCAGTGCTAGTACGGGGGGGACTAGCGTCTACGAGCAGTACTTC	CSASTGGTSVYEQYF
TRBV6-2/TRBV6-3	-	-	TRBJ2-1	TGTGCCAGCCGAAGAGGGGGAAACAATATTGAGCAGTTCTTC	CASRRGGNNIEQFF
TRBV5-1	few	-	TRBJ2-1	TGCGCCAGCAGCCGTTCCTCAGGGGGGGTCAATGAGCAGTTCTTC	CASSRSSGGVNEQFF
TRBV14	-	-	TRBJ1-1	TGTGCCAGCAGCCAGATGGAGAACACTGAAGCTTTCTTT	CASSQMENTEAFF
TRBV9	few	-	TRBJ2-2	TGTGCCAGCAGCGTAGTGCAGGGCACCGGGGAGCTGTTTTTT	CASSVVQGTGELFF
TRBV6-6	-	-	TRBJ1-5	TGTGCCAGCAGTTACCCAGACAATCAGCCCCAGCATTTT	CASSYPDNQPQHF
TRBV5-6	few	TRBD1	TRBJ2-3	TGTGCCAGCAGCTTGTGGGACAGGGGGTTCCGTCTAGATACGCAGTATTTT	CASSLWDRGFRLDTQYF
TRBV28	few	TRBD2	TRBJ2-5	TGTGCCAGCAATAAAGAGGGACTAGCGGGGGCCCGGTACTTC	CASNKEGLAGARYF
TRBV28	-	-	TRBJ2-5	TGTGCCAGCACCTGGGGCAGGCAAGAGACCCAGTACTTC	CASTWGRQETQYF
TRBV12-3/TRBV12-4	many	TRBD2	TRBJ2-7	TGTGCCAGCAGTTGGACTAGCGGGACCGAGCAGTACTTC	CASSWTSGTEQYF
TRBV6-2/TRBV6-3	few	TRBD1	TRBJ1-5	TGTGCCAGCAGTTACCAGGGACAGCAGCATTTT	CASSYQGQQHF
TRBV20-1	few	TRBD2	TRBJ2-3	TGCAGTGCTAGTAGGCTAGCGGGATTAGGAGATACGCAGTATTTT	CSASRLAGLGDTQYF
TRBV6-1	few	-	TRBJ1-2	TGTGCTATTAAGCCGGGAAGGGACTATGGCTACACCTTC	CAIKPGRDYGYTF
TRBV7-8	many	-	TRBJ2-7	TGTGCCAGCAGCTCCTGGGCCGAGCAGTACTTC	CASSSWAEQYF
TRBV10-2	-	TRBD2	TRBJ2-5	TGCGCCAGCTGTTCTTCGGTAGCGGGAAGGAAAGAGACCCAGTACTTC	CASCSSVAGRKETQYF
TRBV6-5	-	-	TRBJ2-3	TGTGCCAGCAGTTACCTCCGGACAGCTAGCACAGATACGCAGTATTTT	CASSYLRTASTDTQYF
TRBV28	-	TRBD2	TRBJ2-7	TGTGCCAGCAGTTTATCTAGCGGGAGTTGGACCTACGAGCAGTACTTC	CASSLSSGSWTYEQYF
TRBV28	-	TRBD1	TRBJ1-6	TGTGCCAGCAGTTTAGACCAGGGGGCAAATTCACCCCTCCACTTT	CASSLDQGANSPLHF
TRBV10-3	-	TRBD1	TRBJ2-2	TGTGCCATCAGTGGGAATTACAGGGGCGCAAATTCCGGGGAGCTGTTTTTT	CAISGNYRGANSGELFF
TRBV6-6	-	-	TRBJ2-1	TGTGCCAGCAGTTACTCAGTGGTGGAGCAGTTCTTC	CASSYSVVEQFF
TRBV28	-	TRBD1	TRBJ1-2	TGTGCCAGCAGTTTACTGGCGGGACAGCCGTTTTTC	CASSLLAGQPFF
TRBV5-1	-	-	TRBJ2-3	TGCGCCAGCAGCTTGGACAGGGATTATACGCAGTATTTT	CASSLDRDYTQYF
TRBV28	-	-	TRBJ2-7	TGTGCCAGCAGAAAAGGAGACATGGGGACCTACGAGCAGTACTTC	CASRKGDMGTYEQYF
TRBV9	few	TRBD2	TRBJ2-3	TGTGCCAGCAGCGTACTTAAACATAGCGGGGGGACAGATACGCAGTATTTT	CASSVLKHSGGTDTQYF
TRBV5-1	-	-	TRBJ1-1	TGCGCCAGCAGCTTGGTAAGGACAGCGAACACTGAAGCTTTCTTT	CASSLVRTANTEAFF
TRBV5-5	few	TRBD2	TRBJ2-2	TGTGCCAGCAGCCGTAGCGGGAGTGGGATCACCGGGGAGCTGTTTTTT	CASSRSGSGITGELFF
TRBV28	-	-	TRBJ2-2	TGTGCCAGCAGTGTTTCGGGACGGGGCACCGGGGAGCTGTTTTTT	CASSVSGRGTGELFF
TRBV5-4	few	TRBD1	TRBJ1-1	TGTGCCAGCAGCCAACCGGGACAGGGGGCTCTGAACACTGAAGCTTTCTTT	CASSQPGQGALNTEAFF
TRBV5-1	few	TRBD1	TRBJ2-3	TGCGCCAGCAGCCCGGTAAACAGGGGTCGGGGACCAGATACGCAGTATTTT	CASSPVNRGRGPDTQYF
TRBV4-2	once	-	TRBJ2-7	TGTGCCAGCAGCCCCTCTGACCGGCCTCCCGAGCAGTACTTC	CASSPSDRPPEQYF
TRBV27	-	-	TRBJ2-6	TGTGCCAGCAGTTCATCTGGTCTCTCTGGGGCCAACGTCCTGACTTTC	CASSSSGLSGANVLTF
TRBV5-1	many	-	TRBJ2-1	TGCGCCAGCAGCGTGGGGCAGTCCTACAATGAGCAGTTCTTC	CASSVGQSYNEQFF
TRBV28	few	TRBD1	TRBJ2-7	TGTGCCAGCACAACCGCGGGACAGGGATACGAGCAGTACTTC	CASTTAGQGYEQYF